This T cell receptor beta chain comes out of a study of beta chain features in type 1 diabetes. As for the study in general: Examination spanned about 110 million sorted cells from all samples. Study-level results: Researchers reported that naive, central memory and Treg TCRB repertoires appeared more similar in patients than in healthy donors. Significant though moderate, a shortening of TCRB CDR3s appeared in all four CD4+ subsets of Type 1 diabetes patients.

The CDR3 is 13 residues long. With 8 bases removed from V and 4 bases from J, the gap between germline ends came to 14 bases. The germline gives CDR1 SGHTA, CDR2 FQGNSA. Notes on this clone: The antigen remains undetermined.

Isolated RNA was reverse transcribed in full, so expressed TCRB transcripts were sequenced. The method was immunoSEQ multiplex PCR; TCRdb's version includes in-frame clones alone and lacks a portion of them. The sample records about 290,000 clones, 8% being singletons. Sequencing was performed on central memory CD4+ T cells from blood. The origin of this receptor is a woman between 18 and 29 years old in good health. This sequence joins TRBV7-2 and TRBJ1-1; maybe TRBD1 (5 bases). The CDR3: CASPNEGSTEAFF. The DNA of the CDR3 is TGTGCCAGCCCCAACGAGGGGAGCACTGAAGCTTTCTTT.